Included here is one T cell receptor beta chain sequence, with context. Its matching antigen is unknown. Produced via immunoSEQ multiplex PCR; TCRdb's table is partial and in-frame only. Among 35,000 to 50,000 clones listed, roughly 80% were seen once. The time point was: week 23, last vaccination. A 20-mer mutant IDH1 peptide at 300 ug was injected subcutaneously with topical imiquimod. The astrocytomas were IDH1-mutant, ATRX-negative, and WHO grade 3 or 4. The data are from a study of a mutant IDH1 vaccine in newly diagnosed glioma. Findings and limits, study-wide: Vaccine-induced immune responses occurred in under 95% of patients. Pseudoprogression looked unconnected to shifts in top peripheral T cell clonotypes.

The CDR3 contains 13 residues. Germline loops: CDR1 LGHNA, CDR2 YNFKEQ. Between the trimmed V and J ends, which lost 4 bases and 10 bases, there was a span of 16 bases. The sequence derives from a woman younger than 30 with glioma. Some clones in this sample may be carry-over from other donors' samples. The source was PBMCs, collected from a glioma patient whose treatment included an IDH1 peptide vaccine. The V gene is TRBV4-2, the J gene TRBJ1-2; weak D call: TRBD1 (5 bases). The CDR3 region is CASSPSLGTHYTF. The DNA for the CDR3 is TGTGCCAGCAGCCCCTCGTTGGGGACCCACTACACCTTC.